These 21 T cell receptor beta chains came from one sample sequenced in a study of CD8 T cells in Susac syndrome (dated by TCRdb to between 2018 and 2020). Library preparation employed the immunoSEQ multiplex PCR assay. RNA was extracted with the RNeasy kit and 0.5 to 1 ug was reverse transcribed using random hexamers. TCRdb reworked the public reads: Q25 trimming with fastp, MiXCR clone assembly, productive beta chains retained. Entries are consolidated by CDR3 protein sequence, retaining the most common genes and DNA. For this sample there are about 150,000 distinct CDR3 sequences; about 95% appear just once. About 0.15% of the sample is held by the ten biggest clonotypes. Sequenced sample: CD8+ T cells from PBMCs. The origin of the receptors is a human donor with multiple sclerosis.

The rearrangement joins TRBV29-1 to TRBJ1-2, with D possibly matching TRBD1 (6 bases). Deletions cut 3 bases from V and 0 bases from J, with 8 bases between. The CDR3 loop spans 13 amino acids. Germline CDR1 is SQVTM and CDR2 is ANQGSEA. This CDR3 reads CSVDGQTNYGYTF. CDR3 sequence (DNA): TGCAGCGTTGATGGACAGACTAACTATGGCTACACCTTC.

The chain combines TRBV29-1 with TRBJ1-2; D gene unclear. Germline CDR1 and CDR2: SQVTM and ANQGSEA. The CDR3 sequence is 15 residues long. V shed 3 bases and J shed 4 bases, with 18 bases lying between them. The CDR3 reads CSVEVLHSALYGYTF. The CDR3 nucleotides read TGCAGCGTTGAGGTCCTACACTCGGCCCTCTATGGCTACACCTTC.

The V gene is TRBV12-3 or TRBV12-4, the J gene TRBJ1-2; tentative D call: TRBD1 (6 bases). CDR3 length: 13 amino acids. V lost 7 bases and J 1 base, leaving 10 bases between the germline ends. CDR3 bases: TGTGCCAGCACGACAGGATTTAACTATGGCTACACCTTC. Translating it yields CASTTGFNYGYTF.

The rearrangement uses TRBV5-6 and TRBJ1-1; a weak D match, TRBD1 (5 bases). The CDR3 runs to 12 residues. Trimming removed 5 bases at V and 8 bases at J, with 13 bases between. Germline lookup yields CDR1 SGHDT and CDR2 YYEEEE. In nucleotides, the CDR3 is TGTGCCAGCAGTTCCAACCACAGGGAAGCTTTCTTT. Translated, it gives CASSSNHREAFF.

CDR3 nucleotides: TGTGCCATCGCCGGGAGGGGGGAGGACAATGAGCAGTTCTTC. Its translation: CAIAGRGEDNEQFF. The V and J genes are TRBV24-1 and TRBJ2-1, with TRBD2 matching 8 bases. The CDR3 spans 14 residues. The V segment lost 11 bases and the J segment 5 bases; nucleotides outside the gene matches: 10. The germline CDR1 and CDR2 sequences are KGHDR and SFDVKD.

This sequence joins TRBV29-1 and TRBJ1-1, with TRBD1 identical over 10 bases. From germline, CDR1 is SQVTM and CDR2 ANQGSEA. CDR3 length: 14 amino acids. Trimming at V came to 6 bases and at J to 4 bases, leaving 8 bases not matched to a gene. This chain's CDR3 is CSVKTGGFGTEAFF. The CDR3 DNA sequence: TGCAGCGTCAAGACAGGGGGCTTCGGCACTGAAGCTTTCTTT.

This rearrangement joins TRBV27 to TRBJ1-2; D uncertain. The germline gives CDR1 MNHEY, CDR2 SMNVEV (reference sequence). V was shortened by 5 bases and J by 2 bases, with 12 bases between the two germline ends. There are 14 residues in the CDR3. CDR3 residues: CASSLRAENYGYTF. The CDR3 DNA is TGTGCCAGCAGTCTTCGGGCCGAAAACTATGGCTACACCTTC.

This chain links TRBV13 with TRBJ1-2; D unclear. Trimming removed 0 bases from V and 5 bases from J, with 22 bases in between. Germline V gives CDR1 PRHDT, CDR2 FYEKMQ (reference sequence). This CDR3 has 18 amino acids. The CDR3 sequence is CASSLGLGLPPNGYGYTF. The CDR3 DNA is TGTGCCAGCAGCTTAGGCCTGGGGTTGCCCCCGAACGGGTATGGCTACACCTTC.

The rearrangement joins TRBV29-1 to TRBJ2-1; 8 nucleotides line up with TRBD1. V dropped 6 bases and J dropped 0; count of bases not matched to a gene: 4. The CDR3 contains 14 residues. Germline CDR1 and CDR2: SQVTM and ANQGSEA. CDR3 protein: CSVLRGPSYNEQFF. DNA for the CDR3: TGCAGCGTGCTCAGGGGGCCCTCCTACAATGAGCAGTTCTTC.

The chain is built from TRBV27 and TRBJ2-3; 12 nucleotides line up with TRBD2. V trimming: 3 bases; J trimming: 6 bases; junction bases outside the gene matches: 1. Per the germline V gene, CDR1 is MNHEY and CDR2 is SMNVEV (reference sequence). The CDR3 has 14 amino acids. The CDR3 loop reads CASSFGLAGDTQYF. The CDR3 bases are TGTGCCAGCAGTTTCGGACTAGCGGGGGATACGCAGTATTTT.

This chain links TRBV5-6 with TRBJ2-3; possibly TRBD1 for D (6 bases). The CDR3 consists of 14 residues. Trimming took 1 base from V and 1 from J, leaving 7 bases between them. Germline lookup yields CDR1 SGHDT and CDR2 YYEEEE. This CDR3 is CASSLWGRTDTQYF. CDR3 nucleotides: TGTGCCAGCAGCTTGTGGGGGCGCACAGATACGCAGTATTTT.

This chain joins TRBV20-1 and TRBJ1-1; maybe TRBD1 (5 bases). V lost 6 bases, J lost 11 bases, and 13 bases lay in between. Germline V gives CDR1 DFQATT, CDR2 SNEGSKA (reference sequence). The CDR3 has 10 amino acids. CDR3 protein: CSAAPKGAFF. CDR3 DNA sequence: TGCAGTGCCGCCCCGAAGGGGGCTTTCTTT.

CDR3 residues: CSARDVIRGQGYGYTF. In DNA, the CDR3 is TGCAGTGCTAGAGATGTTATTAGAGGACAGGGGTATGGCTACACCTTC. The chain joins TRBV20-1 to TRBJ1-2, with TRBD1 matching 9 bases. The CDR3 runs to 16 residues. The trim removed 0 bases at V and 5 bases at J, leaving 10 bases unmatched. Germline V gives CDR1 DFQATT, CDR2 SNEGSKA (reference sequence).

This rearrangement joins TRBV6-5 to TRBJ2-1; 12 bases fit TRBD2. The CDR3 is 15 amino acids. Germline assignment: CDR1 MNHEY and CDR2 SVGAGI. The ends lost 5 bases at V and 8 bases at J; junction bases unmatched: 7. Here the CDR3 DNA reads TGTGCCAGCAGTCCGCTAGCGGGGGGGCGGTATGAGCAGTTCTTC. Protein: CASSPLAGGRYEQFF.

The chain couples TRBV9 to TRBJ2-1, with D possibly called TRBD1 or TRBD2 (5 bases each). V was clipped by 0 bases and J by 9 bases, with 10 bases between them. This CDR3 contains 13 residues. CDR1 SGDLS and CDR2 YYNGEE come from the germline V gene. The CDR3 sequence: CASSVGVGVEQFF. The CDR3 nucleotides are TGTGCCAGCAGCGTAGGAGTGGGGGTTGAGCAGTTCTTC.

The count of this clonotype is one. The rearrangement uses TRBV27 and TRBJ2-4; D call uncertain. Germline V CDR1 and CDR2: MNHEY, SMNVEV (reference sequence). This CDR3 comprises 15 residues. The V end was cut by 4 bases, the J end by 0 bases, with 10 bases between. The CDR3 here is CASSSTPPAKNIQYF. The CDR3 DNA is TGTGCCAGCAGTTCCACTCCCCCAGCCAAAAACATTCAGTACTTC.

The V call is TRBV6-6, the J call TRBJ2-7; D unresolved. The ends were cut back, 5 bases at V and 5 bases at J, with 10 bases in the middle. Germline V gives CDR1 MNHNY, CDR2 SVGAGI (reference sequence). This CDR3 has 12 residues. CDR3 bases: TGTGCCAGCAGTGGTATCGCAGACGAGCAGTACGTC. Its translation: CASSGIADEQYV.

The V gene is TRBV24-1, the J gene TRBJ2-5, with TRBD1 matching 9 bases. Germline values: CDR1 KGHDR, CDR2 SFDVKD. V dropped 0 bases and J dropped 4; count of bases not matched to a gene: 5. The CDR3 runs to 16 residues. Here the CDR3 reads CATSDLDDRGVETQYF. DNA for the CDR3: TGTGCCACCAGTGATTTGGATGACAGGGGGGTAGAGACCCAGTACTTC.

The chain uses TRBV19 and TRBJ2-3; 8 bases map to TRBD2. CDR3 length: 17 residues. Trimming cost V 4 bases and J 6 bases; bases outside gene matches: 15. Germline V gene data show CDR1 as LNHDA and CDR2 as SQIVND (reference sequence). CDR3 in amino acids: CASSTPGSGGPGDTQYF. The CDR3 nucleotides are TGTGCCAGTAGTACCCCGGGGAGCGGGGGTCCCGGCGATACGCAGTATTTT. Drawing the rest from reference TRBV19 and TRBJ2-3, the complete variable domain is DGGITQSPKYLFRKEGQNVTLSCEQNLNHDAMYWYRQDPGQGLRLIYYSQIVNDFQKGDIAEGYSVSREKKESFPLTVTSAQKNPTAFYLCASSTPGSGGPGDTQYFGPGTRLTVL.

This clonotype was detected only once. The chain is built from TRBV30 and TRBJ2-1; D gene ambiguous. Germline loops: CDR1 GTSNPN, CDR2 SVGIG (reference sequence). This CDR3 comprises 12 residues. Trimming removed 3 bases at V and 10 bases at J, with 13 bases between. The CDR3 region has the DNA TGTGCCTGGAGCCCCACGGGTGTGGAGCAGTTCTTC. Translating it yields CAWSPTGVEQFF.

The J gene is TRBJ1-1, the V gene TRBV29-1; the D gene is possibly TRBD1 (6 bases). This CDR3 comprises 12 residues. V was shortened by 7 bases and J by 5 bases, with 14 bases between the two germline ends. CDR1 and CDR2 (germline): SQVTM, ANQGSEA. In DNA form, the CDR3 reads TGCAGCGCCCGCAGGGGCGAGACTGAAGCTTTCTTT. It codes for CSARRGETEAFF.